This T cell receptor (beta chain) is from a study of cytomegalovirus exposure and HLA in healthy donors. Study-wide results and limits: A reported reduction in N-insertions relative to the approximately 670-donor mean was seen in an Asian-associated ancestry cluster in a later analysis. Earlier analysis yielded a pattern in which most TCR beta V segments were productive about 90% or about 30% of the time.

Primers: 60 Vbeta forward and 13 Jbeta reverse. Method: immunoSEQ multiplex PCR; TCRdb's copy keeps in-frame clones and lacks some. In the table there are 120,000 or so clones, nearly 80% of which are singletons. The length of the CDR3 is 13 residues. The germline V gene encodes CDR1 GTSNPN and CDR2 SVGIG (reference sequence). V was clipped by 5 bases and J by 2 bases; unmatched bases: 6. This clone occurred once. What it recognizes is unknown. The chain couples TRBV30 to TRBJ2-7; the match to TRBD1 covers 7 bases. Sequenced input: PBMCs. The clonotype comes from a woman under 40 in good health and CMV-seronegative. Here the CDR3 DNA reads TGTGCCTGGTCACAGGGGACCGCCTACGAGCAGTACTTC. Protein sequence: CAWSQGTAYEQYF.